A single sample gave rise to the 7 T cell receptor beta chains below, sequenced in a study of T cell clusters in autoimmune cytopenias (dated by TCRdb to the late 2010s). Sequencer: Illumina MiSeq. TRB rearrangements were amplified by multiplex PCR following a touch-down protocol, with the TRB-A and TRB-B primer pools mixed in one tube. TCRdb reprocessed the reads; each CDR3 protein sequence makes one entry, and DNA is unavailable. In this sample's table one finds 9,500 to 15,000 distinct CDR3 sequences. The ten largest clones take up 3% to 3.5% of the sample. For each sample, TRB amplification used 250 to 300 ng of peripheral blood genomic DNA, equal to about 37,000 genome equivalents. The sequencing input was peripheral blood. The source is a human donor with an autoimmune cytopenia or autoimmune hepatitis (not recorded which).

The chain links TRBV12-3 or TRBV12-4 to TRBJ1-4. CDR3 length: 13 amino acids. The CDR3 region is CASSLVLNEKLFF.

This clonotype is classed as medium-sized (0.01 to 0.1%) by frequency. The V gene is TRBV29-1, the J gene TRBJ2-3; TCRdb reports TRBD2, a call that lacks DNA to check it against. Germline CDR1 reads SQVTM; CDR2 reads ANQGSEA. The CDR3 length is 14 residues. The CDR3 loop is CSVYAGVGTDTQYF.

The chain's CDR3 is CAIRPQNSGTDGELFF. The rearrangement links TRBV10-3 to TRBJ2-2; TCRdb outputs TRBD1, but without DNA this stays unchecked. This CDR3 is 16 amino acids long. CDR1 is ENHRY, CDR2 SYGVKD, per germline.

The V and J genes are TRBV5-6 and TRBJ1-1; TCRdb lists TRBD1, though no DNA is available to test this call. This CDR3 is 16 amino acids long. Germline CDR1 and CDR2: SGHDT and YYEEEE. The CDR3 reads CASRLWGRTHNTEAFF.

The chain is built from TRBV19 and TRBJ1-1; TCRdb reports TRBD1, a call that lacks DNA to check it against. The CDR3 sequence is 13 residues long. Germline CDR1 is LNHDA and CDR2 is SQIVND (reference sequence). This chain's CDR3 is CASSVPGGPEAFF.

V and J are TRBV19 and TRBJ1-5; TCRdb names TRBD1, which stays unverified in the absence of DNA. The CDR3 is made up of 16 amino acids. Per germline, CDR1 LNHDA and CDR2 SQIVND (reference sequence). The CDR3 here is CASSARDRVFDQPQHF.

The CDR3 region is CASSELTGGETQYF. The chain links TRBV27 to TRBJ2-5; TCRdb indicates TRBD2, and absent DNA this call remains unverified. The V gene's germline CDR1 is MNHEY and CDR2 SMNVEV (reference sequence). The CDR3 is 14 amino acids.